This passage covers 31 T cell receptor beta chains from one sample sequenced in a study of shared clonotypes between healthy human individuals. TCRdb's table, derived via immunoSEQ multiplex PCR, lists solely in-frame clones and lacks some. The table records hundreds of thousands of clones, 70% to 80% of them present only once. Sequencing used PBMCs. The source is a woman aged 40-49 years in good health. Some clones in this sample may be carry-over from other donors' samples.

About this clone itself: Just one base apart from a much larger clone, this may be a read error. CDR3 sequence: CASSRTGTGELFF. The CDR3 DNA is TGTGCCAGCAGCCGGACGGGCACCGGGGAGCTGTTTTTT. This chain connects TRBV7-2 to TRBJ2-2, with D unresolved. Trimming removed 5 bases at V and 4 bases at J, with 8 bases between. The CDR3 consists of 13 residues. Germline V lookup: CDR1 SGHTA, CDR2 FQGNSA.

The J gene is TRBJ1-1, the V gene TRBV28; no firm D call. V lost 8 bases and J 11 bases, leaving 18 bases between the germline ends. Per the germline V gene, CDR1 is MDHEN and CDR2 is SYDVKM. The CDR3 runs to 12 residues. Here the CDR3 DNA reads TGTGCCAGCTCTACCGGGCCCGCGGATGCTTTCTTT. This sequence encodes CASSTGPADAFF.

The chain couples TRBV13 to TRBJ2-4, with 10 bases fitting TRBD1. The CDR3 spans 17 residues. Germline V gene data show CDR1 as PRHDT and CDR2 as FYEKMQ (reference sequence). Trimming took 2 bases from V and 0 from J; bases not matched to a gene: 4. The CDR3 protein is CASSLSGTGVAKNIQYF. Here the CDR3 DNA reads TGTGCCAGCAGCTTATCCGGGACAGGGGTAGCCAAAAACATTCAGTACTTC.

A note on this clone: Just one base apart from a much larger clone, this may be a read error. The identical CDR3 is also encoded by other nucleotide sequences in the sample. The V and J genes are TRBV7-9 and TRBJ1-3; D gene uncertain. Trimming pared 1 base from V and 0 bases from J, leaving 4 bases between. CDR3 length: 14 residues. Germline-derived CDR1 and CDR2 are SEHNR and FQNEAQ (reference sequence). The chain's CDR3 is CASSLGGSGNTIYF. In nucleotides, the CDR3 is TGTGCCAGCAGCTTAGGGGGCTCTGGAAACACCATATATTTT.

CDR3 residues: CARSFCGRHYEQYF. CDR3 coding DNA: TGTGCCAGAAGCTTCTGCGGGAGGCACTACGAGCAGTACTTC. The gene calls are TRBV5-3 and TRBJ2-7, with 8 bases matching TRBD2. TRBV5-3 is an ORF for which the function is uncertain. This CDR3 is built from 14 residues. V dropped 2 bases and J dropped 3; count of bases not matched to a gene: 4.

This clone was seen repeatedly, ten times or more. The chain couples TRBV4-1 to TRBJ1-1; 8 positions match TRBD1. Germline-derived CDR1 and CDR2 are MGHRA and YSYEKL. V shed 5 bases and J 6 bases; nucleotides not matched to a gene: 11. The CDR3 loop spans 15 amino acids. In DNA form, the CDR3 reads TGCGCCAGCAGCTATCAGGGGGCGGATTTGGCTGAAGCTTTCTTT. This encodes CASSYQGADLAEAFF.

This clone was found many times. The rearrangement uses TRBV27 and TRBJ2-5, with 7 nucleotides matching TRBD1. In germline, CDR1 is MNHEY, CDR2 SMNVEV (reference sequence). V trimming: 6 bases; J trimming: 4 bases; junction bases outside the gene matches: 11. The CDR3 is 15 amino acids. Here the CDR3 reads CASRETGTARETQYF. DNA for the CDR3: TGTGCCAGCAGAGAAACCGGGACAGCGAGAGAGACCCAGTACTTC.

In this sample, this clone turned up a few times. One end of the junction fails to match germline, which may point to a read error. The chain links TRBV6-1 to TRBJ1-2; D ambiguous. Germline V lookup: CDR1 MNHNS, CDR2 SASEGT. The CDR3 consists of 17 residues. CDR3 sequence: CASNEGLLLILLYGYTF. CDR3 nucleotide sequence: TGTGCCAGCAATGAAGGCCTTCTTTTAATTCTTCTCTATGGCTACACCTTC.

Only one count was recorded for this clone. The chain uses TRBV10-3 and TRBJ2-1, with 10 bases fitting TRBD2. The CDR3 is 15 amino acids. Germline V gene sequence: CDR1 ENHRY, CDR2 SYGVKD. The V gene end was trimmed by 9 bases and the J gene end by 10 bases; junction bases not matched to a gene: 15. CDR3 coding DNA: TGTGCCATTCGAGCAGCGGGAGGGGGACAGTTGGAGCAGTTCTTC. The encoded protein is CAIRAAGGGQLEQFF.

The J gene is TRBJ2-5, the V gene TRBV2; 11 nucleotides match TRBD2. Germline V lookup: CDR1 SNHLY, CDR2 FYNNEI. The CDR3 consists of 14 residues. V shed 6 bases and J 7 bases; nucleotides not matched to a gene: 7. The CDR3 loop reads CASRGTSGEGTQYF. CDR3 nucleotides: TGTGCCAGCAGGGGGACTAGCGGCGAGGGGACCCAGTACTTC.

V gene TRBV18 combines with J gene TRBJ2-3; 8 bases map to TRBD1. Per germline, CDR1 KGHSH and CDR2 LQKENI. The CDR3 has 15 amino acids. J was trimmed by 5 bases and V by 0 bases; bases with no gene match: 4. CDR3 in amino acids: CASSPPAGGRDTQYF. CDR3 nucleotides: TGTGCCAGCTCACCACCGGCAGGGGGCAGAGATACGCAGTATTTT.

This clone was seen a few times. J is TRBJ2-1 and V is TRBV14; TRBD2 agrees at 7 bases. The CDR3 totals 15 residues. The germline gives CDR1 SGHDN, CDR2 FVKESK. After removal of 0 bases from V and 4 bases from J, the junction contained 3 bases not matched to a gene. CDR3 sequence (DNA): TGTGCCAGCAGCCAAGATACTAGCGTATACAATGAGCAGTTCTTC. Translated: CASSQDTSVYNEQFF.

The chain recombines TRBV5-1 with TRBJ2-7; TRBD1 matches at 9 bases. From germline, CDR1 is SGHRS and CDR2 YFSETQ. J lost 3 bases, V lost 5 bases, and 6 bases had no gene match. This CDR3 region has 14 residues. The CDR3 nucleotides read TGCGCCAGCAGTTTAGGGGACAGGGTCTACGAGCAGTACTTC. It specifies CASSLGDRVYEQYF.

The chain employs TRBV28 and TRBJ2-3; D tentatively reads TRBD1 or TRBD2 (6 bases each). Germline V gene data show CDR1 as MDHEN and CDR2 as SYDVKM. Trimming shortened V by 4 bases and J by 7 bases, and 21 bases separated the two germline ends. The CDR3 loop spans 16 amino acids. CDR3 residues: CASSSPGGGHPNTQYF. The CDR3 bases are TGTGCCAGCAGTTCCCCTGGTGGGGGGCATCCCAATACGCAGTATTTT.

The rearrangement uses TRBV4-3 and TRBJ1-1; D might be TRBD1 (5 bases). CDR1 is LGHNA and CDR2 is YSLEER in the germline V gene. V was shortened by 0 bases and J by 10 bases, with 12 bases between the two germline ends. This CDR3 has 13 residues. The CDR3 reads CASSQEIREGAFF. In DNA form, the CDR3 reads TGCGCCAGCAGCCAAGAGATCAGGGAAGGAGCTTTCTTT.

CDR3 sequence: CASSSGVGSYEQYF. The CDR3 bases are TGTGCCAGCAGCTCCGGGGTGGGCTCCTACGAGCAGTACTTC. This chain links TRBV11-2 with TRBJ2-5, with D possibly matching TRBD2 (5 bases). With the DNA end fitting TRBJ2-7 better, the J assignment may be wrong. This CDR3 has 14 amino acids. Germline values: CDR1 SGHAT, CDR2 FQNNGV.

The V and J genes are TRBV29-1 and TRBJ2-1; D remains unclear. V was trimmed by 4 bases and J by 0 bases, leaving 13 bases between them. Per the germline V gene, CDR1 is SQVTM and CDR2 is ANQGSEA. The CDR3 runs to 15 residues. The CDR3 loop is CSVAGVSSSYNEQFF. CDR3 coding DNA: TGCAGCGTTGCGGGTGTCTCCAGCTCCTACAATGAGCAGTTCTTC.

V gene TRBV18 combines with J gene TRBJ2-6, with D possibly TRBD2 on 5 matching bases. CDR1 is KGHSH, CDR2 LQKENI, per germline. The CDR3 is 17 residues long. V was pared by 6 bases and J by 1 base, with 16 bases between. CDR3 DNA sequence: TGTGCCAGCTCGGCCGCAGGAGGCCTGTCTGGGGCCAACGTCCTGACTTTC. It is translated as CASSAAGGLSGANVLTF. Together with reference TRBV18 and TRBJ2-6, the CDR3 gives the full variable domain: NAGVMQNPRHLVRRRGQEARLRCSPMKGHSHVYWYRQLPEEGLKFMVYLQKENIIDESGMPKERFSAEFPKEGPSILRIQQVVRGDSAAYFCASSAAGGLSGANVLTFGAGSRLTVL.

V and J are TRBV11-2 and TRBJ1-2; 7 bases are shared with TRBD1. The CDR3 spans 14 residues. V gave up 7 bases and J gave up 2 bases; unmatched junction bases: 7. Per germline, CDR1 SGHAT and CDR2 FQNNGV. This chain's CDR3 is CASTRRDSNYGYTF. In DNA form, the CDR3 reads TGTGCCAGCACCCGTAGGGACAGCAACTATGGCTACACCTTC.

This clone came up a few times. This chain connects TRBV28 to TRBJ2-7; TRBD1 matches at 7 bases. Germline V CDR1 and CDR2: MDHEN, SYDVKM. Germline trimming cut 7 bases from V and 2 bases from J; bases unmatched to any gene: 11. The CDR3 extends over 15 amino acids. CDR3 DNA: TGTGCCAGCAACACTATAGGGGGCCCTACCTACGAGCAGTACTTC. Translated: CASNTIGGPTYEQYF.

This chain connects TRBV18 to TRBJ2-5, with TRBD1 identical over 7 bases. The CDR3 extends over 13 amino acids. From germline, CDR1 is KGHSH and CDR2 LQKENI. J gave up 5 bases and V 4 bases, and 4 bases lay outside the gene matches. CDR3 sequence reads: CASSLQGVETQYF. The CDR3 nucleotides read TGTGCCAGCTCACTTCAGGGGGTGGAGACCCAGTACTTC.

This clone was observed a single time. The CDR3 is CASSPRDPGSSYEQYF. The CDR3 region has the DNA TGTGCCAGCTCACCACGGGACCCCGGGAGTTCGTACGAGCAGTACTTC. The chain has TRBV18 and TRBJ2-7; D might be TRBD2 (6 bases). The V gene lost 1 base and the J gene lost 4 bases, with 17 bases spanning the gap. Germline CDR1 and CDR2: KGHSH and LQKENI. This CDR3 contains 16 residues.

This clone has a handful of counts. The rearrangement uses TRBV5-1 and TRBJ2-7; 11 bases line up with TRBD2. Trimming cost V 4 bases and J 9 bases; bases outside gene matches: 9. The CDR3 extends over 14 amino acids. Germline CDR1 is SGHRS and CDR2 is YFSETQ. In DNA form, the CDR3 reads TGCGCCAGCAGCCCGGGACTAGCGGAGGGTAGGCAGTACTTC. Its translation: CASSPGLAEGRQYF.

Concerning this clone: Its ends do not fully match the called genes, so a read error is possible. The genes are TRBV4-1 and TRBJ1-5; D uncertain. Germline V lookup: CDR1 MGHRA, CDR2 YSYEKL. This CDR3 has 13 amino acids. This CDR3 reads CVSSLDRNQPQHF. The CDR3, as DNA: TGCGTCAGCAGCCTGGATAGAAATCAGCCCCAGCATTTT.

The chain carries TRBV19 and TRBJ2-2; 12 nucleotides agree with TRBD1. CDR3 length: 15 amino acids. V was pared by 10 bases and J by 6 bases, with 9 bases of the junction left unmatched. Germline CDR1 LNHDA, CDR2 SQIVND (reference sequence). DNA for the CDR3: TGTGCCACCTCCGGGACAGGGGGCCCGGCCGGGGAGCTGTTTTTT. It encodes CATSGTGGPAGELFF.

The chain has TRBV28 and TRBJ1-5, with D unclear. The germline V gene has CDR1 MDHEN and CDR2 SYDVKM. Trimming stripped 3 bases from V and 5 bases from J, with 5 bases between. The CDR3 sequence is 12 residues long. For the CDR3, the DNA is TGTGCCAGCAGTTTTGTGGATCAGCCCCAGCATTTT. This encodes CASSFVDQPQHF.

The chain recombines TRBV29-1 with TRBJ2-7; 11 nucleotides match TRBD2. The CDR3 is made up of 15 amino acids. V was clipped by 4 bases and J by 4 bases; unmatched bases: 9. Germline CDR1 SQVTM, CDR2 ANQGSEA. The CDR3, as DNA: TGCAGCGTTGGGGGACAGCTAGCGGGAGGTTACGAGCAGTACTTC. Its translation: CSVGGQLAGGYEQYF.

The chain combines TRBV2 with TRBJ2-5; D unresolved. The germline V and J ends were trimmed by 5 bases and 1 base, with 14 bases remaining between them. Germline loops: CDR1 SNHLY, CDR2 FYNNEI. The length of the CDR3 is 15 residues. The CDR3 nucleotides read TGTGCCAGCAGTTACACCGGGTCCATCCAAGAGACCCAGTACTTC. Translated: CASSYTGSIQETQYF.

The CDR3 sequence: CASSRGLALIEDEQFF. The DNA of the CDR3 is TGTGCCAGCAGCAGAGGACTGGCCCTAATTGAGGATGAGCAGTTCTTC. The V gene is TRBV9, the J gene TRBJ2-1, with D perhaps TRBD2 (5 bases). Germline V lookup: CDR1 SGDLS, CDR2 YYNGEE. The CDR3 sequence is 16 residues long. V shed 4 bases and J shed 8 bases, with 22 bases lying between them.

In regard to this clone: This may arise from a read error, as a much more abundant clone is one base away. Other DNA sequences from this sample encode an identical CDR3 as well. The rearrangement links TRBV11-2 to TRBJ2-3; possibly TRBD1 for D (5 bases). Deletions cut 3 bases from V and 0 bases from J, with 7 bases between. Germline CDR1 SGHAT, CDR2 FQNNGV. The CDR3 runs 14 residues. CDR3 DNA sequence: TGTGCCAGCAGCTTGGGGCGGAGCACAGATACGCAGTATTTT. Translated, it gives CASSLGRSTDTQYF. Full variable domain (remainder filled in from reference TRBV11-2 and TRBJ2-3): EAGVAQSPRYKIIEKRQSVAFWCNPISGHATLYWYQQILGQGPKLLIQFQNNGVVDDSQLPKDRFSAERLKGVDSTLKIQPAKLEDSAVYLCASSLGRSTDTQYFGPGTRLTVL.

This sequence joins TRBV6-1 and TRBJ2-5, with 11 bases fitting TRBD1. Trimming at V came to 5 bases and at J to 5 bases, leaving 7 bases not matched to a gene. The germline V gene encodes CDR1 MNHNS and CDR2 SASEGT. The CDR3 totals 15 residues. This chain's CDR3 is CASSTGQGAWETQYF. Written as DNA, the CDR3 is TGTGCCAGCAGTACCGGACAGGGGGCTTGGGAGACCCAGTACTTC.